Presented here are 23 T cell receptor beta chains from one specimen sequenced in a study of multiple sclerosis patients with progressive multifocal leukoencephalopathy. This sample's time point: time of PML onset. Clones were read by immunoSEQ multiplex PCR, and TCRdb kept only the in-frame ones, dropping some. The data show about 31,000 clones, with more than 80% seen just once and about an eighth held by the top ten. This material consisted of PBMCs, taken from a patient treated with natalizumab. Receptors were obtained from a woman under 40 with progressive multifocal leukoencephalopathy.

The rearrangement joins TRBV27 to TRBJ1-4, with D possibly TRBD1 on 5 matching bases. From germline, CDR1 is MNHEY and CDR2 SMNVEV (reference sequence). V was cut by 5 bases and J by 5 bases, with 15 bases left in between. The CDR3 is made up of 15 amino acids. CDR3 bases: TGTGCCAGCAGTCCACTTCAGGGTTACAATGAAAAACTGTTTTTT. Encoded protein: CASSPLQGYNEKLFF.

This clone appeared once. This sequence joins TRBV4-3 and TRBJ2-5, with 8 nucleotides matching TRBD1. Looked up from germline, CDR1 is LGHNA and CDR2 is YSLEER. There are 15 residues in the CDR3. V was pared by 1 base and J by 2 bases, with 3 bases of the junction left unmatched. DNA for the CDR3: TGCGCCAGCAGCCAAGGGGGACAGGCGCAAGAGACCCAGTACTTC. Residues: CASSQGGQAQETQYF.

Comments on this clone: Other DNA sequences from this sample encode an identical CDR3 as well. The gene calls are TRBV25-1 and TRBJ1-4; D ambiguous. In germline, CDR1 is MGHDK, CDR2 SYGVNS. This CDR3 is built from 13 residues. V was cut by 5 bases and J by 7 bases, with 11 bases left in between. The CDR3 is CASSPTGIEKLFF. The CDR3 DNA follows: TGTGCCAGCAGTCCCACGGGGATTGAAAAACTGTTTTTT.

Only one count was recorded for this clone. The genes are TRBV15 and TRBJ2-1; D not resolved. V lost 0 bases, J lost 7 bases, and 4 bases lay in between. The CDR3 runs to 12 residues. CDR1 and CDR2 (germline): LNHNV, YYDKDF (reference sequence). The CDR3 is CATSRDWNEQFF. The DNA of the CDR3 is TGTGCCACCAGCAGAGATTGGAATGAGCAGTTCTTC.

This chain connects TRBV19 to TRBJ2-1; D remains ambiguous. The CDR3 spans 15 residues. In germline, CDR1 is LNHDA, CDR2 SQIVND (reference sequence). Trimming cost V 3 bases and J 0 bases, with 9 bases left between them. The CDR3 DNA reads TGTGCCAGTAGTATGGACCGGAGCTCCTACAATGAGCAGTTCTTC. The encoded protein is CASSMDRSSYNEQFF.

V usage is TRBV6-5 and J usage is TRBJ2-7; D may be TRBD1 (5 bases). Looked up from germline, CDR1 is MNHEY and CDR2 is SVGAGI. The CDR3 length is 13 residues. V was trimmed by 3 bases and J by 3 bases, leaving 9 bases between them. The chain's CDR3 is CASSYDRDYEQYF. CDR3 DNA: TGTGCCAGCAGTTATGACAGAGACTACGAGCAGTACTTC.

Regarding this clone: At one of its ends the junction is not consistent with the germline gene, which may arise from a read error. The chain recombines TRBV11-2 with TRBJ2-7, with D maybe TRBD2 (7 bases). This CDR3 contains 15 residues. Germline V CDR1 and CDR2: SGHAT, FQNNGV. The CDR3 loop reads CASSLEGEGSYEQYF. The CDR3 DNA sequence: TGTGCCAGCAGCCTAGAGGGGGAGGGCTCCTACGAGCAGTACTTC.

Written as DNA, the CDR3 is TGTGCCAGCAGCCAAGAGGGGGGACCCACCCCAGATACGCAGTATTTT. It is translated as CASSQEGGPTPDTQYF. The rearrangement links TRBV4-2 to TRBJ2-3, with D possibly TRBD2 on 6 matching bases. The CDR3 is made up of 16 amino acids. CDR1 is LGHNA and CDR2 is YNFKEQ in the germline V gene. V was pared by 0 bases and J by 4 bases, with 14 bases between.

The CDR3: CASSVELAGTNEQYF. As DNA, the CDR3 is TGTGCCAGCAGCGTAGAACTAGCGGGAACGAACGAGCAGTACTTC. V and J are TRBV9 and TRBJ2-7, with 10 positions matching TRBD2. The junction had 5 bases not matched to a gene; V was cut back by 0 bases and J by 5 bases. The CDR3 runs 15 residues. CDR1 is SGDLS, CDR2 YYNGEE, per germline.

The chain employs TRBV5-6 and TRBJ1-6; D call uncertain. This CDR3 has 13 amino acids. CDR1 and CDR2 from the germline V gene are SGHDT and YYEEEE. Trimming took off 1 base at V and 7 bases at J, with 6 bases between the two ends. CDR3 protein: CASSLRRNSPLHF. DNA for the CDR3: TGTGCCAGCAGCTTGAGACGGAATTCACCCCTCCACTTT.

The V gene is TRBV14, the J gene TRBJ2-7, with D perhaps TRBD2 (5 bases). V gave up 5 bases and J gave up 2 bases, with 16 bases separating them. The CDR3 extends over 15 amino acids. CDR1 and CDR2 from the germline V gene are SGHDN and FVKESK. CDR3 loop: CASSARLTTAYEQYF. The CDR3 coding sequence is TGTGCCAGCAGCGCTCGACTAACGACGGCCTACGAGCAGTACTTC.

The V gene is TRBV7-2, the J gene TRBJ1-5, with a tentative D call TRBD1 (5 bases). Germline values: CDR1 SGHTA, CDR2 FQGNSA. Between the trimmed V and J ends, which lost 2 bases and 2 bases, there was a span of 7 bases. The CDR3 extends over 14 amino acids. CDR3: CASSLRGGNQPQHF. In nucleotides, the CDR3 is TGTGCCAGCAGCTTACGGGGGGGCAATCAGCCCCAGCATTTT.

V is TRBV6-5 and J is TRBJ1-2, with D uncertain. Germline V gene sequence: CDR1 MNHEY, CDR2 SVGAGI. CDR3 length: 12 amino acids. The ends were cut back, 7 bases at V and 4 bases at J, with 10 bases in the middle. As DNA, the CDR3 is TGTGCCAGCACTCAATACCGCTATGGCTACACCTTC. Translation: CASTQYRYGYTF.

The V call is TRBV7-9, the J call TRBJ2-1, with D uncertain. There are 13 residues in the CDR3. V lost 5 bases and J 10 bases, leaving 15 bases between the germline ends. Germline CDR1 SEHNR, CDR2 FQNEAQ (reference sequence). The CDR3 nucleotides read TGTGCCAGCAGCCCCGAAGTATCCCGAGAGCAGTTCTTC. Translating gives CASSPEVSREQFF.

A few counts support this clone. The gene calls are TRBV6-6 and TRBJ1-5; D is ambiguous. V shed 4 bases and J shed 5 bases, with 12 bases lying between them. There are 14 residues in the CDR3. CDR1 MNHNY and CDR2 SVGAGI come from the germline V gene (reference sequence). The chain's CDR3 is CASSSLGEDQPQHF. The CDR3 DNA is TGTGCCAGCAGTTCACTCGGGGAGGATCAGCCCCAGCATTTT.

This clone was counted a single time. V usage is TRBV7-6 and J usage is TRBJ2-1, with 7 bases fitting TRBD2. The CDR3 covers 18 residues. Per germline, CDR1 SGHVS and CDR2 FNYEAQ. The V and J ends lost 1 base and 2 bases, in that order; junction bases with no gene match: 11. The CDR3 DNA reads TGTGCCAGCAGCTTAGTAGGGGAGGGAGCCAGGGCCTACAATGAGCAGTTCTTC. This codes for CASSLVGEGARAYNEQFF.

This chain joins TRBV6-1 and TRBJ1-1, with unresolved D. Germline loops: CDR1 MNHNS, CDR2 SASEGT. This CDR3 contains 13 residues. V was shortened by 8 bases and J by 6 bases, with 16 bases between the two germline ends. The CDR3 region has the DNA TGTGCCAGCTCAACCAGACAAACAGCTGAAGCTTTCTTT. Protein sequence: CASSTRQTAEAFF.

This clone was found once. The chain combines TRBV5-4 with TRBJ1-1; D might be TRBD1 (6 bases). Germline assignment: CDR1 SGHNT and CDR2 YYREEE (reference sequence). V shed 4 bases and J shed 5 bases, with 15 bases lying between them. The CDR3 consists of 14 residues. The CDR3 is CASSKQGDRTEAFF. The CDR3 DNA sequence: TGTGCCAGCAGCAAACAGGGTGATAGGACTGAAGCTTTCTTT. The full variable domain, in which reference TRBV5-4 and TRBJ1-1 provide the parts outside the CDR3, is ETGVTQSPTHLIKTRGQQVTLRCSSQSGHNTVSWYQQALGQGPQFIFQYYREEENGRGNFPPRFSGLQFPNYSSELNVNALELDDSALYLCASSKQGDRTEAFFGQGTRLTVV.

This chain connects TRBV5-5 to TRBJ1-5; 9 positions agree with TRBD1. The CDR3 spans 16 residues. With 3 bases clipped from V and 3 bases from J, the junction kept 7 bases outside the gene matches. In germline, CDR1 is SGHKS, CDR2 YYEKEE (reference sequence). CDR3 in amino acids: CASSSGTGIFNQPQHF. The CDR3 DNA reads TGTGCCAGCAGCTCGGGGACAGGGATTTTCAATCAGCCCCAGCATTTT.

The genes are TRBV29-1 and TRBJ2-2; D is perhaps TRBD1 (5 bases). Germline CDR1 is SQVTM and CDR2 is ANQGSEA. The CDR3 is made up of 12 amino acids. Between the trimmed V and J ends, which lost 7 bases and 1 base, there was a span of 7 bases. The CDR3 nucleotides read TGCAGCGCAGGGTGGAACACCGGGGAGCTGTTTTTT. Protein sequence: CSAGWNTGELFF.

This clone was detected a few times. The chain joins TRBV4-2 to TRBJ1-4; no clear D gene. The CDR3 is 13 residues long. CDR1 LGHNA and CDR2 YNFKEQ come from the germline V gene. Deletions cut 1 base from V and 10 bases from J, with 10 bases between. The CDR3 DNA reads TGTGCCAGCAGCCAAGTGGACCTCGGAAAACTGTTTTTT. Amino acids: CASSQVDLGKLFF.

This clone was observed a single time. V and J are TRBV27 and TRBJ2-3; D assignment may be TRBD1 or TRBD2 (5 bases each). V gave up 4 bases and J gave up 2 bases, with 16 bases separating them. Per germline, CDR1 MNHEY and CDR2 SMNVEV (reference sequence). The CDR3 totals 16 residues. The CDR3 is CASSWDTGTTTDTQYF. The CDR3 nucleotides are TGTGCCAGCAGTTGGGATACCGGGACGACCACAGATACGCAGTATTTT.

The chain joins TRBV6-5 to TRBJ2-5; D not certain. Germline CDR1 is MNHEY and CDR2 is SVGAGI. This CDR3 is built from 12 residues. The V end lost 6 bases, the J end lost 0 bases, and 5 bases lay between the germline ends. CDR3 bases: TGTGCCAGCAGCCTCGACCAAGAGACCCAGTACTTC. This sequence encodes CASSLDQETQYF.